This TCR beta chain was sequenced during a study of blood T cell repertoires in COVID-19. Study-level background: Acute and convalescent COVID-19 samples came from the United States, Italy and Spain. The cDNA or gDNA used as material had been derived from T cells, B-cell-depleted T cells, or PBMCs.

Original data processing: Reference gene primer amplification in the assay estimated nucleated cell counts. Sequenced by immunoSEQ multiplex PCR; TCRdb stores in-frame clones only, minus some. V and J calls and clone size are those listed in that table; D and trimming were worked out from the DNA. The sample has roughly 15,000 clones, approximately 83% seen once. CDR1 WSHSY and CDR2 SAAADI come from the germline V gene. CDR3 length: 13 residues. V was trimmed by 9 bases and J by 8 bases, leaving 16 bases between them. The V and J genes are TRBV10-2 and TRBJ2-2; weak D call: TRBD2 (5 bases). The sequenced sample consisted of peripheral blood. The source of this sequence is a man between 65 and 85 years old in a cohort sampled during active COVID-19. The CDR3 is CASSRGQGGELFF. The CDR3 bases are TGCGCCAGTTCCCGGGGTCAAGGTGGGGAGCTGTTTTTT.